Listed here are 30 T cell receptor beta chains from one sample, sequenced in a study of shared clonotypes between healthy human individuals. Here immunoSEQ multiplex PCR was the method, and the copy in TCRdb shows in-frame clones only, minus some. The repertoire holds nearly 600,000 clones, roughly 96% seen once, with around 0.097% in the top ten. Positive CCR7 selection of CD45RO-negative cells yielded the naive CD8 cells, and terminally differentiated effector memory CD45RA+ cells were excluded. The source material was naive CD8+ T cells sorted from blood. These receptors all come from a woman aged 25 to 39 in good health.

The V and J genes are TRBV2 and TRBJ2-3; 10 bases are a match to TRBD2. The V and J ends lost 4 bases and 2 bases, in that order; junction bases with no gene match: 12. Germline V gives CDR1 SNHLY, CDR2 FYNNEI. The CDR3 runs 18 residues. CDR3 bases: TGTGCCAGCAGTGGGACTAGCGGACTACCTAAGGACACAGATACGCAGTATTTT. This codes for CASSGTSGLPKDTDTQYF. Full variable domain (missing parts from reference TRBV2 and TRBJ2-3): EPEVTQTPSHQVTQMGQEVILRCVPISNHLYFYWYRQILGQKVEFLVSFYNNEISEKSEIFDDQFSVERPDGSNFTLKIRSTKLEDSAMYFCASSGTSGLPKDTDTQYFGPGTRLTVL.

V is TRBV5-6 and J is TRBJ1-2; D not resolved. Trimming removed 4 bases from V and 1 base from J, with 8 bases in between. CDR3 length: 13 residues. From germline, CDR1 is SGHDT and CDR2 YYEEEE. The CDR3 DNA reads as TGTGCCAGCAGCAAGGGTGGTAACTATGGCTACACCTTC. It translates to CASSKGGNYGYTF.

In this sample, this clone turned up once. The chain combines TRBV28 with TRBJ2-6; TRBD2 might be the D (6 bases). CDR3 length equals 15 residues. CDR1 and CDR2 from the germline V gene are MDHEN and SYDVKM. The V end was cut by 6 bases, the J end by 0 bases, with 9 bases between. The CDR3 bases are TGTGCCAGCAGCCCGGGACTCTCTGGGGCCAACGTCCTGACTTTC. Its translation is CASSPGLSGANVLTF.

With respect to this clone: Distinct nucleotide sequences in the sample also encode this CDR3. The rearrangement uses TRBV9 and TRBJ2-7, with D tentatively TRBD1 (5 bases). With 2 bases removed from V and 1 base from J, the gap between germline ends came to 7 bases. The CDR3 is made up of 13 amino acids. The germline V gene has CDR1 SGDLS and CDR2 YYNGEE. The CDR3 region is CASSVDSSYEQYF. The CDR3 region has the DNA TGTGCCAGCAGCGTTGACAGTTCCTACGAGCAGTACTTC.

The rearrangement uses TRBV28 and TRBJ1-1; weak D call: TRBD1 (6 bases). The CDR3 sequence is 11 residues long. Trimming shortened V by 7 bases and J by 9 bases, and 12 bases separated the two germline ends. The germline V gene has CDR1 MDHEN and CDR2 SYDVKM. The CDR3 region has the DNA TGTGCCAGCACCTGGGACACCCAAGCTTTCTTT. It specifies CASTWDTQAFF.

Written as DNA, the CDR3 is TGTGCCAGCAGGCACGAGGGTAGGTACGAGCAGTACTTC. Translation: CASRHEGRYEQYF. The genes are TRBV7-9 and TRBJ2-7; TRBD2 is a possible D gene (5 bases). The CDR3 has 13 amino acids. Germline assignment: CDR1 SEHNR and CDR2 FQNEAQ (reference sequence). V was trimmed by 6 bases and J by 4 bases, leaving 13 bases between them. The full variable domain, in which reference TRBV7-9 and TRBJ2-7 provide the parts outside the CDR3, is DTGVSQNPRHKITKRGQNVTFRCDPISEHNRLYWYRQTLGQGPEFLTYFQNEAQLEKSRLLSDRFSAERPKGSFSTLEIQRTEQGDSAMYLCASRHEGRYEQYFGPGTRLTVT.

The chain has TRBV5-6 and TRBJ2-7, with D possibly being TRBD1 or TRBD2 (5 bases each). Germline CDR1 SGHDT, CDR2 YYEEEE. The V gene lost 4 bases and the J gene lost 3 bases, with 11 bases spanning the gap. The CDR3 is 13 amino acids. The CDR3 region is CASSVGDHYEQYF. The CDR3 nucleotides are TGTGCCAGCAGCGTGGGGGACCACTACGAGCAGTACTTC.

J is TRBJ2-3 and V is TRBV2, with 13 nucleotides matching TRBD2. CDR1 and CDR2 from the germline V gene are SNHLY and FYNNEI. The CDR3 totals 15 residues. With 1 base clipped from V and 13 bases from J, the junction kept 8 bases outside the gene matches. The DNA for the CDR3 is TGTGCCAGCAGTGAAGTCGGGGGGACTAGCGGGGAAGAGTATTTT. The encoded protein is CASSEVGGTSGEEYF.

The chain recombines TRBV5-6 with TRBJ2-2, with D unclear. Per the germline V gene, CDR1 is SGHDT and CDR2 is YYEEEE. CDR3 length: 12 amino acids. Trimming shortened V by 3 bases and J by 3 bases, and 3 bases separated the two germline ends. In nucleotides, the CDR3 is TGTGCCAGCAGCTCCGACACCGGGGAGCTGTTTTTT. It is translated as CASSSDTGELFF.

Comment on this clone: This sample includes further DNA sequences coding for the same CDR3. The chain employs TRBV6-5 and TRBJ2-1; 12 bases line up with TRBD2. From germline, CDR1 is MNHEY and CDR2 SVGAGI. This CDR3 region has 15 residues. V was clipped by 6 bases and J by 3 bases; unmatched bases: 3. The CDR3: CASRLAGGNYNEQFF. The CDR3 bases are TGTGCCAGCAGGCTAGCGGGAGGGAACTACAATGAGCAGTTCTTC.

This sequence joins TRBV5-1 and TRBJ2-3; D is possibly TRBD2 (6 bases). CDR3 length equals 15 residues. The V and J ends lost 4 bases and 2 bases respectively, with 14 bases between them. Germline V lookup: CDR1 SGHRS, CDR2 YFSETQ. Here the CDR3 DNA reads TGCGCCAGCAGCCCCTGGACTACAAACACAGATACGCAGTATTTT. The encoded protein is CASSPWTTNTDTQYF.

The V and J genes are TRBV5-4 and TRBJ1-2, with D possibly TRBD1 on 6 matching bases. Germline V CDR1 and CDR2: SGHNT, YYREEE (reference sequence). The CDR3 consists of 16 residues. V lost 0 bases and J lost 4, with 16 bases in between. CDR3 residues: CASSLGAEGVGYGYTF. The CDR3 region has the DNA TGTGCCAGCAGCTTGGGGGCCGAGGGGGTAGGCTATGGCTACACCTTC.

The chain is built from TRBV25-1 and TRBJ1-2; 8 nucleotides line up with TRBD1. CDR1 is MGHDK, CDR2 SYGVNS, per germline. V dropped 4 bases and J dropped 7; count of bases not matched to a gene: 8. The CDR3 runs 14 residues. The CDR3 protein is CASSAPGTGIGYTF. The DNA of the CDR3 is TGTGCCAGCAGTGCCCCCGGGACAGGTATTGGCTACACCTTC.

This chain links TRBV13 with TRBJ2-7; tentatively, D is TRBD2 (5 bases). Trimming cost V 0 bases and J 6 bases, with 12 bases left between them. This CDR3 has 14 amino acids. Germline V gene lookup returns CDR1 PRHDT and CDR2 FYEKMQ (reference sequence). CDR3 nucleotides: TGTGCCAGCAGCTTAGGGCTAGCACCAGTCGAGCAGTACTTC. Amino acids: CASSLGLAPVEQYF.

Only a few counts were recorded for this clone. Other DNA sequences in the same sample also yield this CDR3. The V gene is TRBV7-9, the J gene TRBJ2-7, with 9 bases identical to TRBD2. The CDR3 runs 15 residues. V trimming: 0 bases; J trimming: 0 bases; junction bases outside the gene matches: 0. The germline CDR1 and CDR2 sequences are SEHNR and FQNEAQ (reference sequence). CDR3 bases: TGTGCCAGCAGCTTAGCTAGCGGGAGCTCCTACGAGCAGTACTTC. Amino acid sequence: CASSLASGSSYEQYF. The entire variable domain, with the rest obtained from reference TRBV7-9 and TRBJ2-7, is as follows: DTGVSQNPRHKITKRGQNVTFRCDPISEHNRLYWYRQTLGQGPEFLTYFQNEAQLEKSRLLSDRFSAERPKGSFSTLEIQRTEQGDSAMYLCASSLASGSSYEQYFGPGTRLTVT.

This chain links TRBV5-4 with TRBJ1-1, with no clear D. Per germline, CDR1 SGHNT and CDR2 YYREEE (reference sequence). The CDR3 loop spans 12 amino acids. Trimming shortened V by 5 bases and J by 7 bases, and 12 bases separated the two germline ends. CDR3 bases: TGTGCCAGCAGTGCCGGGAACGGTGAAGCTTTCTTT. It yields the protein CASSAGNGEAFF. The whole variable domain, remainder taken from reference TRBV5-4 and TRBJ1-1, is ETGVTQSPTHLIKTRGQQVTLRCSSQSGHNTVSWYQQALGQGPQFIFQYYREEENGRGNFPPRFSGLQFPNYSSELNVNALELDDSALYLCASSAGNGEAFFGQGTRLTVV.

The genes are TRBV5-1 and TRBJ2-3, with 9 bases lining up with TRBD2. Trimming at V came to 7 bases and at J to 6 bases, leaving 9 bases not matched to a gene. This CDR3 spans 14 amino acids. Germline V lookup: CDR1 SGHRS, CDR2 YFSETQ. The CDR3 loop reads CASRQAGGGDTQYF. The DNA for the CDR3 is TGCGCCAGCCGGCAAGCGGGAGGAGGGGATACGCAGTATTTT.

V and J are TRBV9 and TRBJ1-5, with D perhaps TRBD1 (5 bases). The germline gives CDR1 SGDLS, CDR2 YYNGEE. The germline V and J ends were trimmed by 4 bases and 5 bases, with 10 bases remaining between them. The CDR3 runs to 13 residues. The CDR3 sequence is CASSPSGHQPQHF. The CDR3 region has the DNA TGTGCCAGCAGCCCTTCAGGGCATCAGCCCCAGCATTTT.

J is TRBJ2-5 and V is TRBV28; 7 bases align to TRBD2. The DNA end is a closer match to TRBJ2-7, so the J assignment may be wrong. CDR1 and CDR2 from the germline V gene are MDHEN and SYDVKM. The CDR3 loop spans 13 amino acids. This CDR3 reads CASALALSYEQYF. DNA for the CDR3: TGTGCCAGTGCACTAGCGCTGTCCTACGAGCAGTACTTC.

This clone was seen a single time. The CDR3 nucleotides are TGTGCCAGCCAAGCGGGAGATTCGTACGAGCAGTACTTC. As protein: CASQAGDSYEQYF. The J gene is TRBJ2-7, the V gene TRBV5-6, with 8 bases identical to TRBD2. The CDR3 is 13 residues long. Germline lookup yields CDR1 SGHDT and CDR2 YYEEEE. V shed 7 bases and J 4 bases; nucleotides not matched to a gene: 7.

The rearrangement uses TRBV28 and TRBJ1-2; tentatively, D is TRBD1 (6 bases). V was clipped by 4 bases and J by 0 bases, with 12 bases between them. The CDR3 length is 15 residues. The germline V gene encodes CDR1 MDHEN and CDR2 SYDVKM. Here the CDR3 DNA reads TGTGCCAGCAGTTCCACCGGGACAACTAACTATGGCTACACCTTC. Protein product: CASSSTGTTNYGYTF.

V usage is TRBV6-6 and J usage is TRBJ2-7, with a tentative D call TRBD1 (6 bases). Deletions cut 0 bases from V and 9 bases from J, with 15 bases between. CDR3 length equals 14 residues. Germline-derived CDR1 and CDR2 are MNHNY and SVGAGI (reference sequence). CDR3 nucleotides: TGTGCCAGCAGTTACTCCGGTGAGGGGGATGGGCAGTACTTC. The encoded protein is CASSYSGEGDGQYF.

This sequence joins TRBV27 and TRBJ2-1; a weak D match, TRBD2 (6 bases). The germline CDR1 and CDR2 sequences are MNHEY and SMNVEV (reference sequence). Trimming stripped 8 bases from V and 4 bases from J, with 15 bases between. The CDR3 sequence is 14 residues long. The CDR3 here is CASFAGPLYNEQFF. CDR3 sequence (DNA): TGTGCCAGCTTCGCGGGGCCGCTGTACAATGAGCAGTTCTTC.

V gene TRBV27 combines with J gene TRBJ2-7, with 9 bases aligning to TRBD1. V gave up 3 bases and J gave up 5 bases; unmatched junction bases: 11. Germline V lookup: CDR1 MNHEY, CDR2 SMNVEV (reference sequence). CDR3 length: 16 amino acids. DNA of the CDR3: TGTGCCAGCAGTTTGACCGGGACAGGGTATCGGAACGAGCAGTACTTC. Amino acid sequence: CASSLTGTGYRNEQYF.

V is TRBV5-1 and J is TRBJ2-5; the D gene is possibly TRBD2 (5 bases). The CDR3 is 17 residues long. Germline CDR1 and CDR2: SGHRS and YFSETQ. Trimming removed 6 bases from V and 2 bases from J, with 23 bases in between. The CDR3 is CASTPDARVNPQETQYF. As DNA, the CDR3 is TGCGCCAGCACACCTGACGCGAGGGTAAATCCTCAAGAGACCCAGTACTTC.

This CDR3 reads CSALYAYEQYF. The CDR3, as DNA: TGCAGCGCCTTATATGCCTACGAGCAGTACTTC. The rearrangement uses TRBV29-1 and TRBJ2-7; D unclear. The germline gives CDR1 SQVTM, CDR2 ANQGSEA. Trimming removed 7 bases at V and 2 bases at J, with 9 bases between. The CDR3 has 11 amino acids.

The chain links TRBV4-1 to TRBJ2-7, with D perhaps TRBD1 or TRBD2 (5 bases each). The CDR3 consists of 15 residues. V was shortened by 0 bases and J by 11 bases, with 20 bases between the two germline ends. Per the germline V gene, CDR1 is MGHRA and CDR2 is YSYEKL. The CDR3 region is CASSQDGDPGWRKYF. In DNA form, the CDR3 reads TGCGCCAGCAGCCAAGATGGGGACCCGGGATGGAGGAAGTACTTC.

This chain's CDR3 is CASSPGLARSGELFF. CDR3 in DNA: TGCGCCAGCAGCCCGGGACTAGCGCGATCCGGGGAGCTGTTTTTT. The chain couples TRBV4-1 to TRBJ2-2, with 10 bases matching TRBD2. Germline trimming cut 4 bases from V and 6 bases from J; bases unmatched to any gene: 5. The CDR3 is 15 residues long. Germline CDR1 reads MGHRA; CDR2 reads YSYEKL.

The sample holds one count of this clone. The J gene is TRBJ2-4, the V gene TRBV4-1, with 10 bases matching TRBD2. CDR1 MGHRA and CDR2 YSYEKL come from the germline V gene. This CDR3 spans 18 amino acids. V shed 4 bases, J shed 6 bases, and the junction held 15 bases outside the gene matches. The CDR3 nucleotides are TGCGCCAGCAGCCCCGGGCCCGCTAGCGGGAGAGGTGGAAACATTCAGTACTTC. It translates to CASSPGPASGRGGNIQYF.

V and J are TRBV6-1 and TRBJ2-7; 8 nucleotides line up with TRBD1. Trimming took 3 bases from V and 5 from J; bases not matched to a gene: 9. This CDR3 contains 15 residues. Germline V CDR1 and CDR2: MNHNS, SASEGT. CDR3 loop: CASSDRTGFPHEQYF. The CDR3 region has the DNA TGTGCCAGCAGTGACAGGACAGGGTTCCCCCACGAGCAGTACTTC.